This note documents a single T cell receptor beta chain sequence. Original processing notes: Amplifying reference gene primers gave estimates of nucleated cell counts. Assay: immunoSEQ multiplex PCR; the TCRdb copy retains only in-frame clones and omits some. From that table come the V and J calls and clone size; the DNA was used to work out D and trimming. This sample has some 200,000 clones; about 85% occur once, and the top ten carry about 0.95%. The sample belongs to a study of blood T cell repertoires in COVID-19. On the study more broadly: Nucleic acid was either cDNA or gDNA, and it came from T cells, B-cell-depleted T cells, or PBMCs.

The CDR3 loop spans 12 amino acids. The sequence came from a man aged 55 to 69 with COVID-19, enrolled during active disease. Material for sequencing was peripheral blood. V gene TRBV21-1 combines with J gene TRBJ1-1; TRBD1 is the table's D call and was not checked against the DNA. TRBV21-1 is tagged as a pseudogene. CDR3 sequence (DNA): TGTGCCAGCAGCCAACAGGGACAGGCAGCTTTCTTT. Protein: CASSQQGQAAFF.